Following are 2 T cell receptor beta chains from one sample sequenced in a study of T cells in Graves' hyperthyroidism and ophthalmopathy. The TCR beta CDR3 regions underwent amplification using RNA transcripts as the source. With the HTBI primer set, the TCR CDR3 went through a first round of RT-PCR. TCRdb ran MiXCR on the multiplex PCR reads and lists one entry per CDR3 protein. The top ten clones hold 40% to 50% of a sample with approximately 570,000 distinct CDR3 sequences, 15% to 20% of them seen once. Sequencing was performed on blood. All receptors come from a man in his forties with Graves' ophthalmopathy.

This clonotype was seen at least ten times. This sequence joins TRBV28 and TRBJ2-7, with D unclear. Germline assignment: CDR1 MDHEN and CDR2 SYDVKM. Trimming pared 1 base from V and 3 bases from J, leaving 7 bases between. The CDR3 is 13 residues long. The CDR3 sequence: CASSLSAYYEQYF. The CDR3 DNA follows: TGTGCCAGCAGTTTATCGGCATACTACGAGCAGTACTTC.

With respect to this clonotype: A single base separates this from a much larger clone, so it may be a read error. The chain uses TRBV7-9 and TRBJ2-2; 9 bases fit TRBD1. Trimming at V came to 1 base and at J to 4 bases, leaving 4 bases not matched to a gene. CDR3 length equals 16 residues. Germline CDR1 SEHNR, CDR2 FQNEAQ (reference sequence). The CDR3 DNA reads as TGTGCCAGCAGCTTAGAAGGGACAGGGCGCACCGGGGAGCTGTTTTTT. This encodes CASSLEGTGRTGELFF.